Listed below are T cell receptor beta chains from one sample, sequenced in a study of beta chain features in type 1 diabetes. TCRdb's table, derived via immunoSEQ multiplex PCR, lists solely in-frame clones and lacks some. The table lists 250,000 to 350,000 clones, around 15% of them singletons. The source material was central memory CD4+ T cells from blood. The receptors stem from a man younger than 45 in good health. CDR3s leave out the opening cysteine and the closing phenylalanine or tryptophan. Each record gives: V gene, J gene, CDR3 length, CDR3 protein.

TRBV6-5,TRBJ2-5,12,ASGGGLYQETQY
TRBV30,TRBJ1-2,11,AWSRQRDGGYT
TRBV4-3,TRBJ1-5,13,ASSQGTGLNQPQH
TRBV18,TRBJ2-2,15,ASSPLLGGTNTGELF
TRBV9,TRBJ2-6,13,ASSVESSGANVLT
TRBV6-1,TRBJ1-1,11,ASSVDRASEAF
TRBV9,TRBJ2-3,13,ASSVAGGPVDTQY
TRBV10-3,TRBJ1-5,12,ATKTGNSNQPQH
TRBV11-2,TRBJ1-1,13,ASSSVRVSNTEAF
TRBV19,TRBJ1-5,13,ASSIYRIGNQPQH
TRBV14,TRBJ2-3,13,ASSQRTSGTDTQY
TRBV5-4,TRBJ1-2,11,ASRVTGGDGYT
TRBV5-1,TRBJ2-2,13,ASRAVAENTGELF
TRBV7-2,TRBJ2-2,10,ACGLDVGELF
TRBV9,TRBJ2-5,13,ASSLGQGYQETQY
TRBV9,TRBJ1-1,11,ASSLSSGTEAF
TRBV6-5,TRBJ2-6,11,AVRETGANVLT
TRBV6-1,TRBJ1-4,13,ASRDTGATNEKLF
TRBV7-9,TRBJ1-6,11,ASSFMGESPLH
TRBV2,TRBJ2-1,13,ASTRGTSGYNEQF
TRBV7-2,TRBJ2-3,12,ASSFSQNTDTQY
TRBV15,TRBJ2-3,15,ATSFPTGRGPTDTQY
TRBV5-1,TRBJ2-2,10,ASESVTGELF
TRBV5-1,TRBJ2-5,14,ASSPGTSANQETQY
TRBV4-3,TRBJ1-2,11,ASSQRTGGGYT
TRBV6-1,TRBJ2-5,11,ASTWSLQETQY
TRBV5-4,TRBJ2-5,12,ASSGTGQEETQY
TRBV6-5,TRBJ2-7,12,ASSPLAGAYEQY
TRBV6-5,TRBJ1-4,11,ASSYGRREKLF
TRBV6-5,TRBJ1-2,13,ASSYSDRGDYGYT
TRBV18,TRBJ2-2,14,ASSPRTATNTGELF
TRBV4-3,TRBJ2-3,14,ASSHLSGSGTDTQY
TRBV2,TRBJ2-1,10,ASSGDRNEQF
TRBV5-4,TRBJ1-2,14,ASSLRRGLTPYGYT
TRBV7-2,TRBJ2-7,11,ASSPAATYEQY
TRBV6-1,TRBJ1-5,11,ASRTLGGQPQH
TRBV5-4,TRBJ2-7,10,ASSLTSGEQY
TRBV29-1,TRBJ2-5,9,SATYPKTQY
TRBV11-2,TRBJ1-1,13,ASSLDRAGNTEAF
TRBV7-2,TRBJ1-2,12,ASSRDGNFYGYT
TRBV4-1,TRBJ1-5,13,ASSQSFSGDQPQH
TRBV21-1,TRBJ1-5,16,ASSKEGQGGCRNQPQH
TRBV5-6,TRBJ1-5,15,ASSLFRANGGNQPQH
TRBV18,TRBJ1-5,11,ASSPGGGQPQH
TRBV5-8,TRBJ1-2,13,ASSSPKKDLYGYT